The TCR beta chain under discussion was sequenced for a study of CD8+CD57+ T cells in acquired aplastic anemia. Study context: 3.2 ug was the average amount of DNA from sorted CD4+ and CD8+ cells. The study obtained 9 million to 13 million reads on average for CD4+ cells from healthy donors.

Points from the study as a whole: Patients and controls had in common fewer than 30 CD8+ CDR3 sequences. Patients were compared with controls for CD8+ Simpson's diversity, and no significant difference emerged.

Comments on this clonotype: Its matching antigen is unknown.

From germline, CDR1 is WSHSY and CDR2 SAAADI. Trimming pared 6 bases from V and 10 bases from J, leaving 13 bases between. The length of the CDR3 is 12 residues. TCR beta VDJ and CDR3 profiling used genomic DNA as template. TCRdb reprocessed the reads via MiXCR and lists one record per CDR3 protein. The sample contains some 180,000 distinct CDR3 sequences, just over 45% of which appear only once. The chain uses TRBV10-2 and TRBJ2-1; the D is unclear. This sequence was found in a human donor in good health. The material sequenced was sorted CD4+, CD8+, or CD8+CD57+ T cells (not recorded which) from PBMCs. CDR3 bases: TGCGCCAGCAGGCCCTTGGATGGGGAGCAGTTCTTC. Translated, it gives CASRPLDGEQFF.